These T cell receptor beta chains were read from a single sample in a study of early T cells in non-severe SARS-CoV-2 infection. TCRdb itself ran the 5' RACE reads through MiXCR, one entry per CDR3 protein. The table has about 60,000 distinct CDR3 sequences, roughly 5.9% seen once. Material for sequencing was whole blood. The receptors come from an adult who was a healthcare worker with PCR-confirmed SARS-CoV-2 infection or an uninfected control (not recorded which). CDR3s include the opening cysteine and the closing phenylalanine or tryptophan. The D gene is left open where the match is weak. The listing skips clone size in some rows; elsewhere it reads once, few, many or a size class.

>NA|many|TRBV20-1|TRBJ2-1|14
TGCAGTGCTAGCGAAACCGGGATCCCCAGTGAGCAGTTCTTC
CSASETGIPSEQFF
>NA|many|TRBV6-2/TRBV6-3|TRBJ1-5|15
TGTGCCAGCAGAGCACAGGGTCTGGGCAATCAGCCCCAGCATTTT
CASRAQGLGNQPQHF
>NA|many|TRBV7-9|TRBJ2-3|14
TGTGCCAGCAGCTTAAAGGCGAGCACAGATACGCAGTATTTT
CASSLKASTDTQYF
>NA|many|TRBV5-1|TRBJ2-7|12
TGCGCCAGCAGCCTGGGACCGCGAGAGCAGTACTTC
CASSLGPREQYF
>NA|many|TRBV7-9|TRBJ2-5|14
TGTGCCAGCAGCTTAGGGAACAGCCAAGAGACCCAGTACTTC
CASSLGNSQETQYF
>NA|many|TRBV20-1|TRBJ2-7|15
TGCAGTGCTCGGGACGGAAGACTCAGCTCCTACGAGCAGTACTTC
CSARDGRLSSYEQYF
>NA|few|TRBV6-5|TRBJ1-1|16
TGTGCCAGCACCCCGTTGGGTTTGGGGGGGAACACTGAAGCTTTCTTT
CASTPLGLGGNTEAFF
>NA|many|TRBV4-3|TRBJ2-7|13
TGCGCCAGCAGCCACCGGACTGGTTACGAGCAGTACTTC
CASSHRTGYEQYF
>TRBD1|many|TRBV30|TRBJ1-4|16
TGTGCCTGGAGTGCCGACAGGGTAGGCACTAATGAAAAACTGTTTTTT
CAWSADRVGTNEKLFF
>NA|many|TRBV28|TRBJ2-7|16
TGTGCCAGCAGTGTAGAACAGGGAGGATCCTCCTACGAGCAGTACTTC
CASSVEQGGSSYEQYF
>TRBD2|many|TRBV12-3/TRBV12-4|TRBJ2-4|16
TGTGCCAGCAGGCTCAGCGGGGGGGTAGCCAAAAACATTCAGTACTTC
CASRLSGGVAKNIQYF
>TRBD1|few|TRBV3-1|TRBJ2-1|17
TGTGCCAGCAGCCACGGGACCCGGGACAGGGCCATCGATGAGCAGTTCTTC
CASSHGTRDRAIDEQFF
>NA|many|TRBV2|TRBJ2-1|10
TGTGCCAGCCTAGCGTTGGTCCCGTTCTTC
CASLALVPFF
>TRBD1|many|TRBV6-5|TRBJ2-7|15
TGTGCCAGCAGTTACTCTGGACAGGCGAACTACGAGCAGTACTTC
CASSYSGQANYEQYF
>TRBD2|few|TRBV12-3/TRBV12-4|TRBJ2-7|15
TGTGCCAGCAGTTTGAGGGGCGGGGGGCCCTACGAGCAGTACTTC
CASSLRGGGPYEQYF
>NA|NA|TRBV20-1|TRBJ1-1|15
TGCAGTGCTAGAGACATCGGACGGGGGAACACTGAAGCTTTCTTT
CSARDIGRGNTEAFF
>TRBD1|many|TRBV7-9|TRBJ1-1|12
TGTGCCAGCAGCCTATCGACAGGGGGCGTATTCTTT
CASSLSTGGVFF
>TRBD1|NA|TRBV10-3|TRBJ2-7|18
TGTGCCATCACGCCCCACCTCCCGGGGGGACAGGGGGCATACGAGCAGTACTTC
CAITPHLPGGQGAYEQYF
>NA|NA|TRBV30|TRBJ2-3|15
TGTGCCTGGAGTGCTGGGGGGACTAGCACAGATACGCAGTATTTT
CAWSAGGTSTDTQYF
>TRBD1|NA|TRBV28|TRBJ1-2|16
TGTGCCAGCAGTTTGGTGTATCCGGCAGGGGGCGATGGCTACACCTTC
CASSLVYPAGGDGYTF
>TRBD2|NA|TRBV29-1|TRBJ2-7|12
TGCAGCGTTGAACCAGCGGGAGGCGAGCAGTACTTC
CSVEPAGGEQYF
>NA|few|TRBV7-2|TRBJ1-1|14
TGTGCCAGCAGCTTCGGCCGGCCCAACACTGAAGCTTTCTTT
CASSFGRPNTEAFF
>TRBD2|NA|TRBV7-2|TRBJ2-2|16
TGTGCCAGCAGCTCAGGAACTAGCGGAACGGCCGGGGAGCTGTTTTTT
CASSSGTSGTAGELFF
>NA|many|TRBV18|TRBJ1-5|17
TGTGCCAGCTCACGAGGCGCCCCACCTGTTGGCAATCAGCCCCAGCATTTT
CASSRGAPPVGNQPQHF
>NA|NA|TRBV20-1|TRBJ1-2|11
TGCAGTGCTCCAGGGGACGGGGGCTACACCTTC
CSAPGDGGYTF
>NA|many|TRBV10-2|TRBJ2-1|13
TGCGCCAGCAGCTACAGTACTGGGGATGAGCAGTTCTTC
CASSYSTGDEQFF
>NA|few|TRBV4-3|TRBJ1-2|15
TGCGCCAGCAGCCAAGATGAGAGGGTTGGGTATGGCTACACCTTC
CASSQDERVGYGYTF
>NA|NA|TRBV15|TRBJ1-1|15
TGTGCCACCAGCACTCGAGGCAGGACGGTGACTGAAGCTTTCTTT
CATSTRGRTVTEAFF
>NA|NA|TRBV6-5|TRBJ2-6|15
TGTGCCAGCAGACCAACAGAATCCGGGGCCAACGTCCTGACTTTC
CASRPTESGANVLTF
>TRBD2|many|TRBV4-3|TRBJ2-1|17
TGCGCCAGCAGCCATCAAATTCCGGGACTAGAGGTGGCTGAGCAGTTCTTC
CASSHQIPGLEVAEQFF
>NA|NA|TRBV7-8|TRBJ1-3|17
TGTGCCAGCAGCCCACAGTTAGGAGGGGCCATCGGAAACACCATATATTTT
CASSPQLGGAIGNTIYF
>TRBD2|NA|TRBV11-2|TRBJ2-3|19
TGTGCCAGCAGCCCACGTAGGGGGTTTAGCGGGAGCCGCACAGATACGCAGTATTTT
CASSPRRGFSGSRTDTQYF
>NA|NA|TRBV29-1|TRBJ2-3|14
TGCAGCGTTGCCGTGGAGCGGAGCACAGATACGCAGTATTTT
CSVAVERSTDTQYF
>NA|many|TRBV7-2|TRBJ2-7|15
TGTGCCAGCAGCTTATCCTTTAGGGGCGCGGGGGAGCAGTACTTC
CASSLSFRGAGEQYF
>TRBD2|many|TRBV7-8|TRBJ2-3|16
TGTGCCAGCAGCCTTGGGACTAGCGGGGGCGCAGATACGCAGTATTTT
CASSLGTSGGADTQYF
>NA|many|TRBV12-3/TRBV12-4|TRBJ2-5|12
TGTGCCAGCAGTTTCCGGGAAGGTCTTCAGTACTTC
CASSFREGLQYF
>NA|NA|TRBV20-1|TRBJ2-5|14
TGCAGTGCTAGAGATGGAACAGGAGAAGAGACCCAGTACTTC
CSARDGTGEETQYF
>NA|few|TRBV12-3/TRBV12-4|TRBJ2-5|12
TGTGCCAGCAGTGGAGCTAGGGAGACCCAGTACTTC
CASSGARETQYF